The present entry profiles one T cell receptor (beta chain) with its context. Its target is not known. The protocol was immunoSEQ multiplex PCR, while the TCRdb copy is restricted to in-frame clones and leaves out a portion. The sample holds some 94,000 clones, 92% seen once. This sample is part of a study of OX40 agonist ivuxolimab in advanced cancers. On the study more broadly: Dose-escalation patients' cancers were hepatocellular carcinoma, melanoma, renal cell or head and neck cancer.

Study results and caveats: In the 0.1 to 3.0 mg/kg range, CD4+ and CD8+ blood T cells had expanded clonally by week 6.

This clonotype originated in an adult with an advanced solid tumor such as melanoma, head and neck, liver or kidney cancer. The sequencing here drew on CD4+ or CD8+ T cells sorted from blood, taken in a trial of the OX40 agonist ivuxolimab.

CDR3 residues: CASSTPSAGNEQFF. The CDR3 DNA reads TGTGCCAGCAGCACCCCGTCAGCGGGAAATGAGCAGTTCTTC. The genes are TRBV7-6 and TRBJ2-1, with 7 nucleotides matching TRBD2. The length of the CDR3 is 14 residues. The V gene end was trimmed by 5 bases and the J gene end by 7 bases; junction bases not matched to a gene: 8. Per germline, CDR1 SGHVS and CDR2 FNYEAQ.